This T cell receptor beta chain was found in a study of siplizumab effects on memory and regulatory T cells. For every sample, 90,000 to 100,000 TCR templates were assayed. Assay: immunoSEQ multiplex PCR; the TCRdb copy retains only in-frame clones and omits some. The sample lists some 100,000 clones, approximately 93% occurring once. The ends lost 8 bases at V and 0 bases at J; junction bases unmatched: 6. CDR3 length: 14 amino acids. The germline gives CDR1 MNHEY, CDR2 SMNVEV (reference sequence). This sequence originates from a human donor in good health. The gene calls are TRBV27 and TRBJ2-7; TRBD1 matches at 8 bases. Sequencing used CD8+ T cells sorted from blood. The CDR3, as DNA: TGTGCCAGCGGAGGGACAGGAGCCTCCTACGAGCAGTACTTC. It yields the protein CASGGTGASYEQYF.